Below, one T cell receptor (beta chain) is given with its context. Its antigen is not known. This sample was included in a study of a mutant IDH1 vaccine in newly diagnosed glioma. Study-wide background: Investigators started vaccination 4-6 weeks after radiotherapy alone, or with temozolomide cycles. Receipt of radiotherapy, temozolomide, or both preceded the study, and most received both. Study results and caveats: Whatever changes occurred in top peripheral T cell clonotypes seemed unrelated to pseudoprogression.

The time point: week 5, during vaccination. One vaccine dose held 300 ug of mutant IDH1 20-mer peptide and came with topical imiquimod. In every donor, the tumor was a new WHO grade 3 or 4 IDH1-mutant, ATRX-lost astrocytoma. Here immunoSEQ multiplex PCR was the method, and the copy in TCRdb shows in-frame clones only, minus some. This sample has tens of thousands of clones, with roughly 80% found just once. The V and J ends lost 6 bases and 6 bases respectively, with 9 bases between them. The V gene's germline CDR1 is LNHNV and CDR2 YYDKDF (reference sequence). The CDR3 runs 12 residues. The sequenced sample was PBMCs, obtained from a glioma patient whose treatment included an IDH1 peptide vaccine. The clonotype comes from a man between 25 and 39 years old with glioma. The chain employs TRBV15 and TRBJ2-1; tentatively, D is TRBD2 (6 bases). CDR3 region: CATREGGNEQFF. The CDR3 DNA reads as TGTGCCACCAGGGAGGGCGGCAATGAGCAGTTCTTC.